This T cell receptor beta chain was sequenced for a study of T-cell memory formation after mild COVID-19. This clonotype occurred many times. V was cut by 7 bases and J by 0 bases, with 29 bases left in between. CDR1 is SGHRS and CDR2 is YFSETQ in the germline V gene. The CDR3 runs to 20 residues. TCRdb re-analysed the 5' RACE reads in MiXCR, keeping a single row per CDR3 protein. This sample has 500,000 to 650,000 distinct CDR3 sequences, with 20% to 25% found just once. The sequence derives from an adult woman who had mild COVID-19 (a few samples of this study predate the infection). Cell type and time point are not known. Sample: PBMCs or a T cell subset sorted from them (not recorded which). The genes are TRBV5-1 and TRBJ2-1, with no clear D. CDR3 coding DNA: TGCGCCAGCCGGAATGGGTTGGGTAGCCTACCAATCGGCTCCTACAATGAGCAGTTCTTC. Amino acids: CASRNGLGSLPIGSYNEQFF.